The text below deals with one T cell receptor (beta chain). Its target is unknown. Blood CD4+ CD25-low CD127-high conventional T cells supplied the genomic DNA template. The data derive from a study of regulatory and conventional T cells in RAG deficiency. Overall study findings and caveats: Control T-cell subsets had markedly higher Shannon entropy and lower Simpson indices than RAG-deficient patients. In Omenn syndrome, Treg and Tconv repertoires overlapped >85%.

Germline V lookup: CDR1 SGHRS, CDR2 YFSETQ. This CDR3 is 14 amino acids long. Deletions cut 3 bases from V and 4 bases from J, with 12 bases between. The protocol was immunoSEQ multiplex PCR, while the TCRdb copy is restricted to in-frame clones and leaves out a portion. Seen here are tens of thousands of clones, nearly 95% observed once, and the top ten hold approximately 0.15%. These same records also appear under a second study, on regulatory T cells. That paper adds: Primers: 52 TRBV forward and 13 TRBJ reverse. Regulatory T cells showed the strongest V-J pair restriction and V/J gene skewing among patient repertoires.

Sequencing used CD25- CD4+ T cells sorted from blood. The rearrangement joins TRBV5-1 to TRBJ2-3, with D tentatively TRBD1 (7 bases). This receptor was obtained from a human donor in good health. The CDR3 nucleotides are TGCGCCAGCAGCTGGCAGGGGGAGGCAGATACGCAGTATTTT. It translates to CASSWQGEADTQYF. The variable domain in full, with the rest retrieved from reference TRBV5-1 and TRBJ2-3, is KAGVTQTPRYLIKTRGQQVTLSCSPISGHRSVSWYQQTPGQGLQFLFEYFSETQRNKGNFPGRFSGRQFSNSRSEMNVSTLELGDSALYLCASSWQGEADTQYFGPGTRLTVL.